A selection of T cell receptor beta chains follows, all from one sample in a study of T-cell reconstitution after alpha-beta-depleted transplantation in children. Via MiXCR, TCRdb re-called the PCR reads, giving one row per CDR3 protein. Among 350,000 to 500,000 distinct CDR3 sequences listed, approximately 41% were seen once. The specimen comprised PBMCs, sampled before TCRalphabeta/CD19-depleted stem cell transplant. The origin of the receptors is a girl aged 2 to 10 with aplastic anemia, due to receive a stem cell transplant. Each CDR3 is given with its conserved first and last residue. A D gene is named only where the DNA matches it firmly. Part of the rows lack a size; the others show once, few, many or a class for expanded clones.

TRBD1	TRBJ1-1	TRBV6-1	NA	TGTGCCAGCAGTGGGGCGACAGGGGCGAACACTGAAGCTTTCTTT	CASSGATGANTEAFF
TRBD1	TRBJ1-1	TRBV19	many	TGTGCCAGTAGTTCACCCGACAGGGGCACTGAAGCTTTCTTT	CASSSPDRGTEAFF
NA	TRBJ1-2	TRBV7-9	NA	TGTGCCAGCAGCTTAGAACAGGGTTATACTGGCTACACCTTC	CASSLEQGYTGYTF
NA	TRBJ1-5	TRBV28	NA	TGTGCCAGCAGTTTCGAGACAGGTCGTGGCAATCAGCCCCAGCATTTT	CASSFETGRGNQPQHF
TRBD1	TRBJ2-7	TRBV6-1	many	TGTGCCAGCAGACGGGGGACAGGGGTATCCTACGAGCAGTACTTC	CASRRGTGVSYEQYF
TRBD1	TRBJ1-5	TRBV10-2	many	TGCGCCAGCAGATTTGGGACAGCCGGAGGTCAGCCCCAGCATTTT	CASRFGTAGGQPQHF
NA	TRBJ2-5	TRBV30	few	TGTGCCTGGACATGGGGCTCTGGAGAGACCCAGTACTTC	CAWTWGSGETQYF
TRBD2	TRBJ2-7	TRBV4-1	NA	TGCGCCAGCAGCCCGGGACTAGGCTCGGCGTACGAGCAGTACTTC	CASSPGLGSAYEQYF
TRBD2	TRBJ2-3	TRBV18	many	TGTGCCAGCTCAGCGTATACTAGCGGGACTAGCACAGATACGCAGTATTTT	CASSAYTSGTSTDTQYF
NA	TRBJ1-1	TRBV9	NA	TGTGCCAGCAGCGTTTCAGGAGGCACTGAAGCTTCCTTT	CASSVSGGTEASF
NA	TRBJ2-1	TRBV20-1	NA	TGCAGTGCTAGAGATCGGGACGGAGTTACATACAATGAGCAGTTCTTC	CSARDRDGVTYNEQFF
TRBD2	TRBJ2-1	TRBV29-1	NA	TGCAGCGTTGTGACTAGCGGACTCTCCTACAATGAGAAGTTCTTC	CSVVTSGLSYNEKFF
TRBD2	TRBJ2-1	TRBV7-9	many	TGTGCCAGCAGCTCCGGACTAGCGGGAGTTAGTGAGCAGTTCTTC	CASSSGLAGVSEQFF
NA	TRBJ1-5	TRBV7-2	many	TGTGCCAGCAGCTTAGCCCTGACACGAGAGTATAGCAATCAGCCCCAGCATTTT	CASSLALTREYSNQPQHF
NA	TRBJ2-2	TRBV3-1	NA	TGTGCCAGCAGCCCGGAGTGGGTTAACTCCGGCCCCGGGGAGCTGTTTTTT	CASSPEWVNSGPGELFF
NA	TRBJ1-2	TRBV5-1	few	TGCGCCAGCAGCCCCGGCCAGGGTGGGGATGGCTACACCTTC	CASSPGQGGDGYTF
NA	TRBJ2-3	TRBV7-9	many	TGTGCCAGCAGCCCTCAGGGTTCTCAGGGCTACACAGATACGCAGTATTTT	CASSPQGSQGYTDTQYF
TRBD1	TRBJ2-6	TRBV6-5	many	TGTGCCAGCAGCCCTAGACAGGGCCCTGGGGCCAACGTCCTGACTTTC	CASSPRQGPGANVLTF
TRBD1	TRBJ2-7	TRBV5-1	NA	TGCGCCAGCAGCCTGACAGGGGGATTGTCCTACGAGCAGTACTTC	CASSLTGGLSYEQYF
NA	TRBJ2-5	TRBV21-1	NA	TGTGCCAGCAGCAACCGCGGGACCCAGTACTTC	CASSNRGTQYF
TRBD1	TRBJ2-3	TRBV6-5	NA	TGTGCCAGCAGTTACTCGACAGGGATGCCAGATACGCAGTATTTT	CASSYSTGMPDTQYF
NA	TRBJ1-5	TRBV16	NA	TGTGCCAGCAGCCAATCGGGAAAGCCCCGGCATTTT	CASSQSGKPRHF
NA	TRBJ2-7	TRBV28	few	TGTGCCAGCAGACCCAGGGATAATACAGACGAGCAGTACTTC	CASRPRDNTDEQYF
NA	TRBJ2-1	TRBV2	many	TGTGCCAGCACCCGAGGGGGGAATGAGCAGTTCTTC	CASTRGGNEQFF
NA	TRBJ2-2	TRBV5-1	NA	TGCGCCAGCAGCTTGACCAGGATGGGCGGGGAGCTGTTTTTT	CASSLTRMGGELFF
TRBD2	TRBJ2-3	TRBV28	NA	TGTGCCAGCAGTCTCCCTGATGGGCTAGCGGTTAGGGATACGCAGTATTTT	CASSLPDGLAVRDTQYF
NA	TRBJ2-5	TRBV9	NA	TGTGCCAGCAGCGTAGGACCGGGACGGCAAGAGACCCAGTACTTC	CASSVGPGRQETQYF
TRBD2	TRBJ2-1	TRBV7-3	NA	TGTGCCAGCAGCCCCGTAAGTAGCGGGATCTTCGGCAATGAGCAGTTCTTC	CASSPVSSGIFGNEQFF
NA	TRBJ2-3	TRBV29-1	many	TGCAGCGTTGAAGGACTGAGGACAGATACGCAGTATTTT	CSVEGLRTDTQYF
NA	TRBJ2-5	TRBV10-3	NA	TGTGCCATCAGCCAGGGCAGCGCTCAAGAGACCCAGTACTTC	CAISQGSAQETQYF
NA	TRBJ2-1	TRBV20-1	NA	TGCAGTGCTGTCCACCACTCCGGTGAGCAGTTCTTC	CSAVHHSGEQFF
NA	TRBJ1-6	TRBV20-1	few	TGCAGTGCTAGAGGGCCCGGGTGGGGGGCGAGTTCACCCCTCCACTTT	CSARGPGWGASSPLHF
NA	TRBJ2-1	TRBV3-1	NA	TGTGCCAGCAGTCGCTACAGGGATCCGAATGAGCAGTTCTTC	CASSRYRDPNEQFF
TRBD1	TRBJ2-2	TRBV12-3/TRBV12-4	NA	TGTGCCAGCAGCAGGACAGGGGCGGGCACCGGGGAGCTGTTTTTT	CASSRTGAGTGELFF
NA	TRBJ1-1	TRBV12-3/TRBV12-4	many	TGTGCCAGCAGTTTGGTCCCCCCTGAAGCTTTCTTT	CASSLVPPEAFF
NA	TRBJ1-2	TRBV20-1	NA	TGCAGTGCTAGTCTGGCCCCTGGCTACACCTTC	CSASLAPGYTF
TRBD2	TRBJ2-3	TRBV7-9	NA	TGTGCCAGCAGCCTCTCCGTCCCGGGGGAGGGAACAGATACGCAGTATTTT	CASSLSVPGEGTDTQYF
NA	TRBJ2-7	TRBV29-1	many	TGCAGCGTTGTTCCCGGGGATTCCTACGAGCAGTACTTC	CSVVPGDSYEQYF
TRBD2	TRBJ2-3	TRBV29-1	few	TGCAGCGGCCATGCTAGCGGGAGGCCCACAGATACGCAGTATTTT	CSGHASGRPTDTQYF
NA	TRBJ2-5	TRBV12-3/TRBV12-4	NA	TGTGCCAGCAGTTTAGCGAACACTGGCCAAGAGACCCAGTACTTC	CASSLANTGQETQYF